A single sample is the source of the 15 T cell receptor beta chains below, sequenced in a study of T cell repertoires in cytomegalovirus infection. TCRdb re-called the reads through MiXCR, storing one row per CDR3 protein. The repertoire consists of hundreds of thousands of distinct CDR3 sequences, with about 40% occurring once and the leading ten covering about 2.8%. The sequenced sample was PBMCs. The receptors stem from a human donor in good health (CMV status not recorded). Some clones in this sample may be carry-over from other donors' samples.

To note about this clonotype: This sequence may be a read error, since a much larger clone differs from it by one base. The chain employs TRBV7-6 and TRBJ2-7; tentative D call: TRBD2 (6 bases). CDR1 and CDR2 (germline): SGHVS, FNYEAQ. This CDR3 is 13 amino acids long. The CDR3 sequence is CSSSPEGPDEQYF. DNA for the CDR3: TGTTCTAGCAGCCCGGAGGGGCCTGACGAGCAGTACTTC.

This clonotype was observed a few times. The J gene is TRBJ2-5, the V gene TRBV28, with TRBD2 as a possible D gene (5 bases). CDR1 and CDR2 from the germline V gene are MDHEN and SYDVKM. The V end lost 8 bases, the J end lost 5 bases, and 12 bases lay between the germline ends. The CDR3 is made up of 12 amino acids. The CDR3: CASVAGGETQYF. Written as DNA, the CDR3 is TGTGCCAGCGTCGCGGGCGGGGAGACCCAGTACTTC.

This clonotype was picked up a small number of times. CDR3 nucleotide sequence: TGTGCCACCAGTGATTCTTGGGACACCTACTCCTACAATGAGCAGTTCTTC. It codes for CATSDSWDTYSYNEQFF. This chain uses TRBV24-1 with TRBJ2-1, with a tentative D call TRBD1 (6 bases). CDR1 and CDR2 (germline): KGHDR, SFDVKD. The ends were cut back, 2 bases at V and 0 bases at J, with 13 bases in the middle. The CDR3 totals 17 residues.

This clonotype showed up many times. This rearrangement joins TRBV7-2 to TRBJ1-2; tentatively, D is TRBD1 (6 bases). Trimming took off 1 base at V and 4 bases at J, with 10 bases between the two ends. The CDR3 covers 14 residues. CDR1 and CDR2 from the germline V gene are SGHTA and FQGNSA. As DNA, the CDR3 is TGTGCCAGCAGCTTAGGAGGCAGGGGCTATGGCTACACCTTC. Encoded protein: CASSLGGRGYGYTF.

The chain carries TRBV28 and TRBJ2-7; the D gene is possibly TRBD2 (5 bases). Between the trimmed V and J ends, which lost 5 bases and 2 bases, there was a span of 10 bases. The V gene's germline CDR1 is MDHEN and CDR2 SYDVKM. The CDR3 is 13 amino acids. The CDR3 DNA follows: TGTGCCAGCAGTCGGGGAAGCGCCTACGAGCAGTACTTC. Protein: CASSRGSAYEQYF.

The count of this clonotype is one. This chain links TRBV7-2 with TRBJ2-7, with unresolved D. The CDR3 loop spans 13 amino acids. CDR1 and CDR2 from the germline V gene are SGHTA and FQGNSA. V lost 4 bases to trimming and J lost 0 bases, with 7 bases between them. CDR3 sequence reads: CASSSELSYEQYF. The CDR3 DNA follows: TGTGCCAGCAGCTCCGAGCTCTCCTACGAGCAGTACTTC.

This chain uses TRBV6-1 with TRBJ1-4; no reliable D call. The germline V gene has CDR1 MNHNS and CDR2 SASEGT. V dropped 1 base and J dropped 14 bases, with 11 bases sitting between them. The CDR3 has 12 amino acids. CDR3 amino acids: CASSEGNCRLFF. DNA of the CDR3: TGTGCCAGCAGTGAAGGAAACTGCCGGCTGTTTTTT.

There are a few counts of this clonotype. CDR3 loop: CASSEDGQGIYEQYF. CDR3 nucleotides: TGTGCCAGCAGTGAAGACGGACAGGGCATCTACGAGCAGTACTTC. The chain joins TRBV2 to TRBJ2-7, with 8 bases matching TRBD1. There are 15 residues in the CDR3. Looked up from germline, CDR1 is SNHLY and CDR2 is FYNNEI. V trimming: 1 base; J trimming: 3 bases; junction bases outside the gene matches: 5.

This chain's CDR3 is CASSQADRAGNEQFF. CDR3 sequence (DNA): TGTGCCAGCAGCCAAGCCGACAGGGCTGGGAATGAGCAGTTCTTC. The gene calls are TRBV28 and TRBJ2-1; 7 bases match TRBD1. Germline assignment: CDR1 MDHEN and CDR2 SYDVKM. V dropped 6 bases and J dropped 7; count of bases not matched to a gene: 12. The CDR3 sequence is 15 residues long.

Worth noting for this clonotype: The conserved phenylalanine or tryptophan normally closing the CDR3 is absent here, so this likely arose from a read error. V and J are TRBV15 and TRBJ1-1, with unresolved D. The CDR3 runs to 17 residues. Trimming stripped 1 base from V and 0 bases from J, with 15 bases between. The germline V gene has CDR1 LNHNV and CDR2 YYDKDF (reference sequence). CDR3 sequence: CATSRGWREALNTEAFL. In DNA form, the CDR3 reads TGTGCCACCAGCAGAGGATGGCGGGAAGCCCTGAACACTGAAGCTTTCTTG.

The chain links TRBV7-9 to TRBJ2-7, with D perhaps given as TRBD1 or TRBD2 (5 bases each). V gave up 5 bases and J gave up 5 bases, with 13 bases separating them. Germline assignment: CDR1 SEHNR and CDR2 FQNEAQ (reference sequence). CDR3 length equals 13 residues. The CDR3: CASSPGPWDEQYF. As DNA, the CDR3 is TGTGCCAGCAGCCCGGGACCCTGGGACGAGCAGTACTTC.

This clonotype has ten or more counts. The V call is TRBV28, the J call TRBJ2-3, with TRBD1 as a possible D gene (6 bases). CDR1 MDHEN and CDR2 SYDVKM come from the germline V gene. The CDR3 length is 13 residues. Trimming pared 5 bases from V and 3 bases from J, leaving 9 bases between. CDR3 bases: TGTGCCAGCAGTCCCAGGGGAACAGATACGCAGTATTTT. This sequence encodes CASSPRGTDTQYF.

This clonotype was found once. Germline and junction disagree at one end, which may indicate a read error. The chain is built from TRBV28 and TRBJ2-2, with a tentative D call TRBD2 (6 bases). This CDR3 has 13 residues. Germline lookup yields CDR1 MDHEN and CDR2 SYDVKM. The CDR3 protein is CDSAGGRTGELFF. CDR3 nucleotides: TGTGACAGCGCCGGGGGACGTACCGGGGAGCTGTTTTTT.

The chain couples TRBV28 to TRBJ2-1, with a tentative D call TRBD2 (5 bases). V was clipped by 7 bases and J by 4 bases, with 8 bases between them. The CDR3 has 12 residues. Germline values: CDR1 MDHEN, CDR2 SYDVKM. The CDR3 loop reads CASKSGYNEQFF. The CDR3 DNA follows: TGTGCCAGCAAAAGCGGATACAATGAGCAGTTCTTC. Complete variable domain (other parts from reference TRBV28 and TRBJ2-1): DVKVTQSSRYLVKRTGEKVFLECVQDMDHENMFWYRQDPGLGLRLIYFSYDVKMKEKGDIPEGYSVSREKKERFSLILESASTNQTSMYLCASKSGYNEQFFGPGTRLTVL.

This clonotype was counted at least ten times. The CDR3 loop is CASSLLIQETQYF. In DNA form, the CDR3 reads TGTGCCAGCAGCCTACTTATACAAGAGACCCAGTACTTC. The chain employs TRBV7-2 and TRBJ2-5; no reliable D call. Germline values: CDR1 SGHTA, CDR2 FQGNSA. The CDR3 spans 13 residues. Trimming pared 5 bases from V and 2 bases from J, leaving 9 bases between.